Below, 25 T cell receptor beta chains from the same sample are listed, as sequenced in a study of blood T cell repertoires in COVID-19. Profiled with immunoSEQ multiplex PCR; TCRdb holds only in-frame clones, not every one. The table includes roughly 110,000 clones, 70% to 90% detected once. Sequences were obtained from peripheral blood. The source of these receptors is a woman between 70 and 85 years old who had recovered from COVID-19.

The chain combines TRBV7-2 with TRBJ2-5; 12 bases are shared with TRBD2. V dropped 3 bases and J dropped 4; count of bases not matched to a gene: 3. The CDR3 is 15 residues long. Per the germline V gene, CDR1 is SGHTA and CDR2 is FQGNSA. In DNA form, the CDR3 reads TGTGCCAGCAGCTTGTCTAGCGGGGGGGGAGAGACCCAGTACTTC. Protein: CASSLSSGGGETQYF.

Only one count was recorded for this clone. V usage is TRBV7-3 and J usage is TRBJ2-2; tentative D call: TRBD2 (6 bases). The ends were cut back, 3 bases at V and 4 bases at J, with 12 bases in the middle. The germline V gene has CDR1 SGHTA and CDR2 FQGTGA. The CDR3 has 15 residues. Here the CDR3 reads CASSFTGLPTGELFF. CDR3 DNA sequence: TGTGCCAGCAGCTTTACGGGACTTCCCACCGGGGAGCTGTTTTTT.

The chain has TRBV6-2 or TRBV6-3 and TRBJ1-2, with D hard to call. CDR3 length: 12 residues. Germline V CDR1 and CDR2: MNHEY, SVGEGT. The V end lost 2 bases, the J end lost 5 bases, and 6 bases lay between the germline ends. The CDR3 here is CASSYQTYGYTF. CDR3 DNA: TGTGCCAGCAGTTACCAGACATATGGCTACACCTTC.

The gene calls are TRBV11-1 and TRBJ2-7; D perhaps matches TRBD1 (6 bases). The CDR3 contains 16 residues. Germline values: CDR1 SGHAT, CDR2 FQDESV (reference sequence). Trimming cost V 3 bases and J 0 bases, with 15 bases left between them. In DNA form, the CDR3 reads TGTGCCAGCAGCTTGGGCTCCGGCAGGGGCTCCTACGAGCAGTACTTC. Its protein is CASSLGSGRGSYEQYF.

The sample holds a few counts of this clone. The CDR3 protein is CASSLRVSGVTSYEQYF. The CDR3 DNA reads TGTGCCAGCAGTTTAAGGGTTAGCGGGGTTACCTCCTACGAGCAGTACTTC. This sequence joins TRBV27 and TRBJ2-7, with TRBD2 matching over 8 bases. CDR1 and CDR2 from the germline V gene are MNHEY and SMNVEV (reference sequence). The ends lost 2 bases at V and 0 bases at J; junction bases unmatched: 9. CDR3 length equals 17 residues.

The V gene is TRBV6-2 or TRBV6-3, the J gene TRBJ1-2; no clear D gene. Trimming pared 0 bases from V and 2 bases from J, leaving 13 bases between. Germline CDR1 MNHEY, CDR2 SVGEGT. This CDR3 contains 16 residues. CDR3 nucleotide sequence: TGTGCCAGCAGTTACTCGATACGGGTGGCGAACTATGGCTACACCTTC. It yields the protein CASSYSIRVANYGYTF.

The chain combines TRBV7-8 with TRBJ2-1; TRBD2 might be the D (5 bases). There are 14 residues in the CDR3. With 1 base removed from V and 8 bases from J, the gap between germline ends came to 12 bases. CDR1 is SGHVS, CDR2 FQNEAQ, per germline. The CDR3 region is CASSLEDLADEQFF. CDR3 coding DNA: TGTGCCAGCAGCTTAGAGGACCTAGCAGATGAGCAGTTCTTC.

The chain links TRBV9 to TRBJ2-2; no clear D. The germline V gene has CDR1 SGDLS and CDR2 YYNGEE. Trimming cost V 4 bases and J 6 bases, with 10 bases left between them. CDR3 length equals 13 residues. Written as DNA, the CDR3 is TGTGCCAGCAGCCCCCCCCGGGCCGGGGAGCTGTTTTTT. Encoded protein: CASSPPRAGELFF.

The V call is TRBV5-5, the J call TRBJ2-7, with 9 bases aligning to TRBD2. The length of the CDR3 is 15 residues. Trimming cost V 0 bases and J 6 bases; bases outside gene matches: 7. Germline CDR1 reads SGHKS; CDR2 reads YYEKEE (reference sequence). CDR3 in amino acids: CASSLEWRGGPEQYF. CDR3 in DNA: TGTGCCAGCAGCTTGGAATGGCGGGGGGGTCCCGAGCAGTACTTC. The full variable domain, rest sourced from reference TRBV5-5 and TRBJ2-7, is DAGVTQSPTHLIKTRGQQVTLRCSPISGHKSVSWYQQVLGQGPQFIFQYYEKEERGRGNFPDRFSARQFPNYSSELNVNALLLGDSALYLCASSLEWRGGPEQYFGPGTRLTVT.

The chain couples TRBV7-8 to TRBJ2-1, with TRBD2 matching 16 bases. Germline trimming cut 6 bases from V and 4 bases from J; bases unmatched to any gene: 9. The CDR3 totals 18 residues. The V gene's germline CDR1 is SGHVS and CDR2 FQNEAQ. The CDR3: CASSLGLAGGSVYNEQFF. CDR3 coding DNA: TGTGCCAGCAGTTTGGGACTAGCGGGAGGGTCAGTTTACAATGAGCAGTTCTTC.

This chain uses TRBV6-6 with TRBJ1-5; D gene ambiguous. Trimming removed 0 bases from V and 7 bases from J, with 4 bases in between. The length of the CDR3 is 12 residues. CDR1 and CDR2 from the germline V gene are MNHNY and SVGAGI (reference sequence). CDR3 sequence (DNA): TGTGCCAGCAGTTACTCAGCACAGCCCCAGCATTTT. Its protein product is CASSYSAQPQHF.

V is TRBV28 and J is TRBJ1-5; 8 bases align to TRBD1. CDR1 and CDR2 from the germline V gene are MDHEN and SYDVKM. The length of the CDR3 is 14 residues. V gave up 7 bases and J gave up 4 bases; unmatched junction bases: 6. Here the CDR3 DNA reads TGTGCCAGCAACCGACAGGGGCTAAATCAGCCCCAGCATTTT. Amino acids: CASNRQGLNQPQHF.

The chain has TRBV3-1 (or the pseudogene TRBV3-2) and TRBJ2-2, with 8 nucleotides matching TRBD2. The CDR3 consists of 18 residues. The V and J ends lost 3 bases and 6 bases, in that order; junction bases with no gene match: 15. Germline V gene sequence: CDR1 LGHDT, CDR2 YNNKEL (reference sequence). The CDR3 reads CASSQRGAGLASSGELFF. CDR3 in DNA: TGTGCCAGCAGCCAGCGGGGGGCCGGACTAGCTTCGTCCGGGGAGCTGTTTTTT.

V gene TRBV6-1 combines with J gene TRBJ1-1; a weak D match, TRBD1 (5 bases). Looked up from germline, CDR1 is MNHNS and CDR2 is SASEGT. V shed 3 bases and J shed 5 bases, with 16 bases lying between them. This CDR3 comprises 15 residues. The CDR3 loop is CASSEPWGVRTEAFF. The CDR3 DNA reads TGTGCCAGCAGTGAGCCTTGGGGGGTACGGACTGAAGCTTTCTTT.

This chain uses TRBV6-6 with TRBJ2-2; 8 bases match TRBD2. CDR3 length: 16 amino acids. Germline V gene sequence: CDR1 MNHNY, CDR2 SVGAGI (reference sequence). After removal of 7 bases from V and 5 bases from J, the junction contained 12 bases not matched to a gene. The CDR3 loop reads CASTPRGGGGTGELFF. The CDR3 DNA sequence: TGTGCCAGCACCCCCCGGGGGGGTGGCGGGACCGGGGAGCTGTTTTTT.

The chain recombines TRBV6-2 or TRBV6-3 with TRBJ2-3; D perhaps matches TRBD1 (5 bases). The CDR3 has 12 amino acids. The germline V and J ends were trimmed by 6 bases and 14 bases, with 18 bases remaining between them. The germline V gene has CDR1 MNHEY and CDR2 SVGEGT. The DNA for the CDR3 is TGTGCCAGCAGCCCGACGAAGGGGCCCCTGTATTTT. The encoded protein is CASSPTKGPLYF.

J is TRBJ2-3 and V is TRBV5-1; 7 positions match TRBD2. In germline, CDR1 is SGHRS, CDR2 YFSETQ. Trimming cost V 2 bases and J 0 bases; bases outside gene matches: 6. CDR3 size: 16 residues. The CDR3 DNA follows: TGCGCCAGCAGCTTATCAGTCGGGGGGAGCACAGATACGCAGTATTTT. Protein: CASSLSVGGSTDTQYF.

This chain connects TRBV10-3 to TRBJ2-7, with D tentatively TRBD2 (6 bases). CDR3 length: 14 residues. The V end was cut by 4 bases, the J end by 2 bases, with 12 bases between. CDR1 ENHRY and CDR2 SYGVKD come from the germline V gene. CDR3 bases: TGTGCCATCAGTGTGGGGGGTCCTACCTACGAGCAGTACTTC. Protein product: CAISVGGPTYEQYF.

This CDR3 is CASCPLGQGNTEAFF. The DNA for the CDR3 is TGCGCCAGCTGCCCTCTCGGACAGGGGAACACTGAAGCTTTCTTT. The chain joins TRBV5-1 to TRBJ1-1; 8 nucleotides align to TRBD1. V gave up 7 bases and J gave up 1 base; unmatched junction bases: 9. From germline, CDR1 is SGHRS and CDR2 YFSETQ. The CDR3 totals 15 residues.

The chain employs TRBV7-9 and TRBJ2-5, with a possible D match to TRBD2 (5 bases). The V end was cut by 8 bases, the J end by 5 bases, with 15 bases between. Per germline, CDR1 SEHNR and CDR2 FQNEAQ (reference sequence). The CDR3 sequence is 13 residues long. The chain's CDR3 is CASWGIKRETQYF. In DNA form, the CDR3 reads TGTGCCAGCTGGGGAATAAAGCGGGAGACCCAGTACTTC.

The rearrangement links TRBV7-2 to TRBJ2-7; 9 bases agree with TRBD2. The CDR3 runs to 17 residues. V dropped 3 bases and J dropped 2; count of bases not matched to a gene: 11. In germline, CDR1 is SGHTA, CDR2 FQGNSA. The CDR3 sequence is CASSLSSGSQRPYEQYF. The CDR3, as DNA: TGTGCCAGCAGCTTGAGTAGCGGGAGTCAAAGACCCTACGAGCAGTACTTC.

The rearrangement uses TRBV3-1 (or the pseudogene TRBV3-2) and TRBJ1-2; a possible D gene is TRBD1 (5 bases). The CDR3 is made up of 12 amino acids. CDR1 LGHDT and CDR2 YNNKEL come from the germline V gene (reference sequence). Deletions cut 2 bases from V and 8 bases from J, with 9 bases between. DNA of the CDR3: TGTGCCAGCAGCCAATTCCGGGGGGGCTACACCTTC. Translation: CASSQFRGGYTF.

V is TRBV6-2 or TRBV6-3 and J is TRBJ1-5; D is perhaps TRBD1 (6 bases). CDR1 is MNHEY and CDR2 is SVGEGT in the germline V gene. CDR3 length: 18 residues. V gave up 6 bases and J gave up 0 bases, with 21 bases separating them. DNA for the CDR3: TGTGCCAGCAGATACCGCGCTGTGGGGGCCTATAGCAATCAGCCCCAGCATTTT. Residues: CASRYRAVGAYSNQPQHF.

This clone was found once. The chain links TRBV18 to TRBJ1-6; 8 nucleotides match TRBD1. V shed 6 bases, J shed 9 bases, and the junction held 7 bases outside the gene matches. Germline values: CDR1 KGHSH, CDR2 LQKENI. This CDR3 spans 14 amino acids. The DNA of the CDR3 is TGTGCCAGCTCCAGGGTGGACAGGGCTTCACCCCTCCACTTT. Protein sequence: CASSRVDRASPLHF.

This chain joins TRBV9 and TRBJ1-5; perhaps TRBD1 as D (6 bases). The CDR3 sequence is 16 residues long. Trimming left V 0 bases short and J 5 bases short, with 15 bases between. Germline V lookup: CDR1 SGDLS, CDR2 YYNGEE. DNA of the CDR3: TGTGCCAGCAGCGTAGACGGGGCGGGGGGCGATCAGCCCCAGCATTTT. Protein product: CASSVDGAGGDQPQHF.